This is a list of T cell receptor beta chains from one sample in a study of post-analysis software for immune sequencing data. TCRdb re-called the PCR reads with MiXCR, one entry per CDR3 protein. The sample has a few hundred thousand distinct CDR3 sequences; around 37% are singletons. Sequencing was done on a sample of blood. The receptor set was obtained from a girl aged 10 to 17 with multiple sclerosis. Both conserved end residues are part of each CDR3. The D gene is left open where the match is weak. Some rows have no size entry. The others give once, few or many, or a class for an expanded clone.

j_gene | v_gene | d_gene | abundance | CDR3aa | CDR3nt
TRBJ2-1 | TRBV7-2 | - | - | CASSSGVPNEQFF | TGTGCCAGCAGCTCCGGGGTTCCCAATGAGCAGTTCTTC
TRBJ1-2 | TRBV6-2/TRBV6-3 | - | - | CASSYSMARIYGYTF | TGTGCCAGCAGTTACTCGATGGCCAGAATATATGGCTACACCTTC
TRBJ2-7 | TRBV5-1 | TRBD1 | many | CASSLGDRGRSEQYF | TGCGCCAGCAGCTTGGGGGACAGGGGGCGTTCCGAGCAGTACTTC
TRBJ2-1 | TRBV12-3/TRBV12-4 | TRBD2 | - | CASRGGGAYNEQFF | TGTGCCAGCCGTGGCGGGGGGGCCTACAATGAGCAGTTCTTC
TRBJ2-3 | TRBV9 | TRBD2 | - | CASSDSGGAGDTQYF | TGTGCCAGCAGCGATAGCGGGGGGGCCGGAGATACGCAGTATTTT
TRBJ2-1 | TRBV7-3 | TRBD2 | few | CASSLNGGDYNEQFF | TGTGCCAGCAGCTTAAACGGGGGGGATTACAATGAGCAGTTCTTC
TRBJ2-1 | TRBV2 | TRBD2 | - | CASSELGGLAGGSSYNEQFF | TGTGCCAGCAGTGAACTTGGCGGGCTAGCGGGGGGGAGCTCCTACAATGAGCAGTTCTTC
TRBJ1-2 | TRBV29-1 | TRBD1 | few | CSAKGQRDGYTF | TGCAGCGCGAAGGGACAGCGGGATGGCTACACCTTC
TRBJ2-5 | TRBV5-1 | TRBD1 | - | CASSHTGGRYQETQYF | TGCGCCAGCAGCCATACAGGGGGACGGTACCAAGAGACCCAGTACTTC
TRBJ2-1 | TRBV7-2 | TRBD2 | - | CASSSGLAGELYNEQFF | TGTGCCAGCAGCTCGGGACTAGCGGGGGAGCTATACAATGAGCAGTTCTTC
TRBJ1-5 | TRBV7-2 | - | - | CASSPGTYQPQHF | TGTGCCAGCAGCCCAGGGACTTATCAGCCCCAGCATTTT
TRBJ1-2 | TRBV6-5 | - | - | CASRTEGYYGYTF | TGTGCCAGCAGGACGGAGGGGTACTATGGCTACACCTTC